Listed below are T cell receptor beta chains from one sample, sequenced in a study of T cell changes during pregnancy in multiple sclerosis. Repertoires were generated with immunoSEQ multiplex PCR, while TCRdb's copy carries only in-frame clones and drops some. Of roughly 90,000 clones listed, 80% to 95% are singletons. The sequencing here drew on peripheral blood, taken before pregnancy. These receptors were obtained from a female donor with multiple sclerosis, enrolled in a pregnancy study. CDR3s include the opening cysteine and the closing phenylalanine or tryptophan. The D gene is left open where the match is weak. Where a row states a size, it is once, few, many or the class of an expanded clone; other rows omit it.

j_call: TRBJ2-7; d_call: -; v_call: TRBV5-1; clone_size: once; cdr3_aa: CASSLGQETEQYF; cdr3_nt: TGCGCCAGCAGCTTGGGACAGGAGACCGAGCAGTACTTC
j_call: TRBJ2-5; d_call: TRBD2; v_call: TRBV12-5; clone_size: -; cdr3_aa: CASGSGGKETQYF; cdr3_nt: TGTGCTAGTGGTTCGGGGGGGAAAGAGACCCAGTACTTC
j_call: TRBJ1-1; d_call: -; v_call: TRBV30; clone_size: -; cdr3_aa: CAWRDSPTEAFF; cdr3_nt: TGTGCCTGGAGGGACAGCCCCACTGAAGCTTTCTTT
j_call: TRBJ2-1; d_call: -; v_call: TRBV6-6; clone_size: -; cdr3_aa: CASSYSTQRQYNEQFF; cdr3_nt: TGTGCCAGCAGTTACTCGACCCAGCGGCAATACAATGAGCAGTTCTTC
j_call: TRBJ2-5; d_call: -; v_call: TRBV27; clone_size: -; cdr3_aa: CASSSSRGGETQYF; cdr3_nt: TGTGCCAGCAGTTCCTCCAGGGGCGGGGAGACCCAGTACTTC
j_call: TRBJ1-1; d_call: -; v_call: TRBV7-3; clone_size: -; cdr3_aa: CASRVQENTEAFF; cdr3_nt: TGTGCCAGCAGGGTACAAGAGAACACTGAAGCTTTCTTT
j_call: TRBJ2-5; d_call: -; v_call: TRBV30; clone_size: -; cdr3_aa: CACAGQETQYF; cdr3_nt: TGTGCCTGCGCGGGGCAAGAGACCCAGTACTTC
j_call: TRBJ2-7; d_call: -; v_call: TRBV29-1; clone_size: -; cdr3_aa: CSVEDSGVDRSYEQYF; cdr3_nt: TGCAGCGTTGAAGATAGCGGAGTGGATCGCTCCTACGAGCAGTACTTC
j_call: TRBJ2-7; d_call: TRBD1; v_call: TRBV7-8; clone_size: -; cdr3_aa: CAVTQYGRGLNYEQYF; cdr3_nt: TGTGCCGTGACCCAGTACGGCAGGGGGCTTAACTACGAGCAGTACTTC
j_call: TRBJ1-1; d_call: -; v_call: TRBV5-8; clone_size: -; cdr3_aa: CASSWGGSTEAFF; cdr3_nt: TGTGCCAGCAGCTGGGGGGGGAGCACTGAAGCTTTCTTT
j_call: TRBJ2-7; d_call: -; v_call: TRBV18; clone_size: once; cdr3_aa: CASSRGAGEGYEQYF; cdr3_nt: TGTGCCAGCTCACGGGGAGCGGGTGAGGGCTACGAGCAGTACTTC
j_call: TRBJ2-1; d_call: TRBD2; v_call: TRBV5-5; clone_size: -; cdr3_aa: CASSPRASGRAYNEQFF; cdr3_nt: TGTGCCAGCAGCCCAAGAGCTAGCGGGAGAGCCTACAATGAGCAGTTCTTC
j_call: TRBJ1-1; d_call: TRBD1; v_call: TRBV6-1; clone_size: -; cdr3_aa: CASRGTGYRNTEAFF; cdr3_nt: TGTGCCAGCAGGGGGACAGGTTATAGGAACACTGAAGCTTTCTTT
j_call: TRBJ1-4; d_call: -; v_call: TRBV11-2; clone_size: -; cdr3_aa: CASRGDAEKLFF; cdr3_nt: TGTGCCAGCAGAGGGGATGCGGAAAAACTGTTTTTT
j_call: TRBJ2-7; d_call: -; v_call: TRBV7-2; clone_size: -; cdr3_aa: CASSLGWVGHHSYEQYF; cdr3_nt: TGTGCCAGCAGCTTAGGGTGGGTGGGACACCACTCCTACGAGCAGTACTTC
j_call: TRBJ2-7; d_call: TRBD1; v_call: TRBV11-1; clone_size: once; cdr3_aa: CASSLTGGEQYF; cdr3_nt: TGTGCCAGCAGCTTAACAGGGGGCGAGCAGTACTTC
j_call: TRBJ1-3; d_call: TRBD1; v_call: TRBV28; clone_size: few; cdr3_aa: CASSTTGDPYF; cdr3_nt: TGTGCCAGCAGTACCACAGGGGACCCCTATTTT
j_call: TRBJ2-7; d_call: TRBD1; v_call: TRBV2; clone_size: -; cdr3_aa: CASGTGPGQYF; cdr3_nt: TGTGCATCCGGGACAGGCCCGGGGCAGTACTTC
j_call: TRBJ2-1; d_call: -; v_call: TRBV7-3; clone_size: -; cdr3_aa: CASSLEGTTYNEQFF; cdr3_nt: TGTGCCAGCAGCTTAGAGGGTACGACCTACAATGAGCAGTTCTTC
j_call: TRBJ2-1; d_call: TRBD1; v_call: TRBV5-4; clone_size: -; cdr3_aa: CASSPGQGFGSYNEQFF; cdr3_nt: TGTGCCAGCAGCCCGGGACAGGGGTTTGGATCCTACAATGAGCAGTTCTTC
j_call: TRBJ1-6; d_call: TRBD1; v_call: TRBV7-8; clone_size: -; cdr3_aa: CASSLWTGNPKNSPLHF; cdr3_nt: TGTGCCAGCAGCTTATGGACAGGGAATCCGAAAAATTCACCCCTCCACTTT
j_call: TRBJ2-1; d_call: TRBD2; v_call: TRBV19; clone_size: -; cdr3_aa: CASTQGGGALGQFF; cdr3_nt: TGTGCCAGTACCCAGGGCGGGGGGGCCCTCGGGCAGTTCTTC
j_call: TRBJ1-4; d_call: TRBD1; v_call: TRBV28; clone_size: -; cdr3_aa: CASLKPGQFLLGEKLFF; cdr3_nt: TGTGCCAGCCTTAAACCGGGACAGTTCCTCTTAGGGGAAAAACTGTTTTTT
j_call: TRBJ2-3; d_call: -; v_call: TRBV2; clone_size: -; cdr3_aa: CASTTGPWDTQYF; cdr3_nt: TGTGCCAGCACTACAGGGCCTTGGGATACGCAGTATTTT
j_call: TRBJ2-7; d_call: -; v_call: TRBV29-1; clone_size: -; cdr3_aa: CSVGERAGKGYEQYF; cdr3_nt: TGCAGCGTCGGGGAGCGGGCGGGGAAGGGCTACGAGCAGTACTTC
j_call: TRBJ1-2; d_call: TRBD1; v_call: TRBV7-3; clone_size: -; cdr3_aa: CASSPGTGIGYGYTF; cdr3_nt: TGTGCCAGCAGCCCCGGGACAGGAATCGGCTATGGCTACACCTTC
j_call: TRBJ1-5; d_call: -; v_call: TRBV19; clone_size: -; cdr3_aa: CASSIGGGWRQPQHF; cdr3_nt: TGTGCCAGTAGTATAGGCGGGGGGTGGCGACAGCCCCAGCATTTT
j_call: TRBJ2-1; d_call: TRBD1; v_call: TRBV7-9; clone_size: -; cdr3_aa: CASSLGQGNEQFF; cdr3_nt: TGTGCCAGCAGCTTAGGACAGGGAAATGAGCAGTTCTTC
j_call: TRBJ2-3; d_call: -; v_call: TRBV5-1; clone_size: -; cdr3_aa: CASSLAARSTDTQYF; cdr3_nt: TGCGCCAGCAGCTTGGCCGCGCGGAGCACAGATACGCAGTATTTT
j_call: TRBJ2-2; d_call: TRBD1; v_call: TRBV9; clone_size: -; cdr3_aa: CASSVMQGAATGELFF; cdr3_nt: TGTGCCAGCAGCGTGATGCAGGGGGCTGCCACCGGGGAGCTGTTTTTT
j_call: TRBJ1-3; d_call: -; v_call: TRBV7-6; clone_size: -; cdr3_aa: CASSFAGTLSGNTIYF; cdr3_nt: TGTGCCAGCAGCTTCGCGGGGACCCTATCTGGAAACACCATATATTTT
j_call: TRBJ1-1; d_call: -; v_call: TRBV28; clone_size: -; cdr3_aa: CASSPGGNTEAFF; cdr3_nt: TGTGCCAGCAGCCCCGGGGGGAACACTGAAGCTTTCTTT